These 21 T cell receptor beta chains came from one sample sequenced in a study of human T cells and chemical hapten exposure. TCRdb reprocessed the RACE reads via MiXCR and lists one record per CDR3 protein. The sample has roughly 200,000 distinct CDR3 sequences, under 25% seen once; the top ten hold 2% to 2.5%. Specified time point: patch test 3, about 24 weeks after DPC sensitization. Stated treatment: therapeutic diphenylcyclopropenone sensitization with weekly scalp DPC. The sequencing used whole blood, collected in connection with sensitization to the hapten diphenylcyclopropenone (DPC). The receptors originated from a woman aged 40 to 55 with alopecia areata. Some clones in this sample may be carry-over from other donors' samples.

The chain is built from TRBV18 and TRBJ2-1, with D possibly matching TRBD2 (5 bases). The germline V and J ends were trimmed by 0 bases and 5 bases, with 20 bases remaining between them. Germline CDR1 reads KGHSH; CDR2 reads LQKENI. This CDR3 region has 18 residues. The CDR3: CASSPPSHIFIGNNEQFF. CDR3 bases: TGTGCCAGCTCACCACCGTCCCACATCTTCATCGGGAACAATGAGCAGTTCTTC.

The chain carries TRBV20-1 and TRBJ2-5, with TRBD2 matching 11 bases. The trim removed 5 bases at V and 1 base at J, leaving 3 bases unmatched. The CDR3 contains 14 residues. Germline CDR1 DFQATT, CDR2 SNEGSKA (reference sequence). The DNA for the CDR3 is TGCAGTGCTGGAGGGACTAGCGGCCAAGAGACCCAGTACTTC. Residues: CSAGGTSGQETQYF.

DNA for the CDR3: TGCGCCAGCAGCCAAGCGGTCACCCGTCGTAGGCTAGCGGGGACATTCTCCTACGAGCAGTACTTC. Protein: CASSQAVTRRRLAGTFSYEQYF. This sequence joins TRBV4-3 and TRBJ2-7; TRBD2 matches at 9 bases. With V trimmed by 1 base and J by 0 bases, 22 bases remained unmatched. Germline values: CDR1 LGHNA, CDR2 YSLEER. CDR3 length equals 22 residues.

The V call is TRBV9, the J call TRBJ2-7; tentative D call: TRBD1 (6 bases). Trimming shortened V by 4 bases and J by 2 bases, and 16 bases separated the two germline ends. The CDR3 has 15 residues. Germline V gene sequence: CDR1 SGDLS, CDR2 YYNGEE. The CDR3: CASSPRQVPPYEQYF. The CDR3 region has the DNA TGTGCCAGCAGCCCCCGACAGGTGCCCCCCTACGAGCAGTACTTC.

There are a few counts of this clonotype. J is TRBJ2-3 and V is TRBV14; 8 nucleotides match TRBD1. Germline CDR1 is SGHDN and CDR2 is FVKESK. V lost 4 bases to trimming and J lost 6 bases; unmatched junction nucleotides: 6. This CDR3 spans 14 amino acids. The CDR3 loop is CASSPDRAADTQYF. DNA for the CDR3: TGTGCCAGCAGCCCGGACAGGGCGGCCGATACGCAGTATTTT.

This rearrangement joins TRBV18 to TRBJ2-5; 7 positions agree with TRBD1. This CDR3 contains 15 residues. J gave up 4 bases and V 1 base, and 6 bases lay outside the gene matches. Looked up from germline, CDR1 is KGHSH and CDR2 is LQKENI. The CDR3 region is CASSPQQGSVETQYF. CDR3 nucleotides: TGTGCCAGCTCACCACAACAGGGGTCGGTAGAGACCCAGTACTTC.

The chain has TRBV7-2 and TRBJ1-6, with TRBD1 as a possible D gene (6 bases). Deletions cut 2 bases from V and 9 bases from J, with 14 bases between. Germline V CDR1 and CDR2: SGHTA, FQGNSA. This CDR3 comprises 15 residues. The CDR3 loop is CASSLTAGARSPLHF. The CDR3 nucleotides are TGTGCCAGCAGCTTAACCGCAGGGGCTCGTTCACCCCTCCACTTT.

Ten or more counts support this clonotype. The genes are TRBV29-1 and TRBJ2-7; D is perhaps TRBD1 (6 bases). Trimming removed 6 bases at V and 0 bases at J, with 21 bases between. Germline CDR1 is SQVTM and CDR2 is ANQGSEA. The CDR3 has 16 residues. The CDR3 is CSVGKGQGRGSYEQYF. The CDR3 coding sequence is TGCAGCGTCGGAAAGGGGCAGGGCAGGGGCTCCTACGAGCAGTACTTC.

CDR3 DNA sequence: TGTGCCAGCAGCTTAAGTAGTATGGAATTCGACAATGAGCAGTTCTTC. Translated: CASSLSSMEFDNEQFF. The rearrangement uses TRBV7-3 and TRBJ2-1; no reliable D call. The CDR3 has 16 amino acids. The germline gives CDR1 SGHTA, CDR2 FQGTGA. V was shortened by 1 base and J by 5 bases, with 15 bases between the two germline ends.

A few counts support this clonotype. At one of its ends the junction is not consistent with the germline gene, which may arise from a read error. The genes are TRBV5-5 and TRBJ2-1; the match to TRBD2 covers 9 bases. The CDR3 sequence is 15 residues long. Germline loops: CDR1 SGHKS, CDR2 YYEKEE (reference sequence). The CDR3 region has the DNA TGTGTCAGCAGCCCGACTAGCGGATACCTCAATGAGCAGTTCTTC. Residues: CVSSPTSGYLNEQFF.

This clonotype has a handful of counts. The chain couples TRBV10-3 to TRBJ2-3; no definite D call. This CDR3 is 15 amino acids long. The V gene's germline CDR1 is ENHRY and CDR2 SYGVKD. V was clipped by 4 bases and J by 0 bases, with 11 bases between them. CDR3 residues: CAISGQVGSTDTQYF. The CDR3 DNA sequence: TGTGCCATCAGTGGTCAGGTGGGGAGCACAGATACGCAGTATTTT.

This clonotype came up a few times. CDR3 loop: CSARGLAGYEQYF. The DNA of the CDR3 is TGCAGTGCTAGGGGACTAGCGGGGTACGAGCAGTACTTC. The chain carries TRBV20-1 and TRBJ2-7, with 13 nucleotides matching TRBD2. V lost 3 bases, J lost 4 bases, and 0 bases stayed unmatched. CDR1 is DFQATT and CDR2 is SNEGSKA in the germline V gene (reference sequence). The CDR3 sequence is 13 residues long.

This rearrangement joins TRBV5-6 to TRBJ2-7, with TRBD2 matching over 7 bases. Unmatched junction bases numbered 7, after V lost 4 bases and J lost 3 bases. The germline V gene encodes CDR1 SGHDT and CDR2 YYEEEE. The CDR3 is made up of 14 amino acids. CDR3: CASSLALASYEQYF. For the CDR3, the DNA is TGTGCCAGCAGCCTGGCACTAGCGAGCTACGAGCAGTACTTC.

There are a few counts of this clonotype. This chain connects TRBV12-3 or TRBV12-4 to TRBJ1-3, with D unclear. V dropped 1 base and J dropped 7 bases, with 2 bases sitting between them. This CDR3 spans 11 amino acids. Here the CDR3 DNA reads TGTGCCAGCAGTTTAGGGAACACCATATATTTT. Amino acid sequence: CASSLGNTIYF.

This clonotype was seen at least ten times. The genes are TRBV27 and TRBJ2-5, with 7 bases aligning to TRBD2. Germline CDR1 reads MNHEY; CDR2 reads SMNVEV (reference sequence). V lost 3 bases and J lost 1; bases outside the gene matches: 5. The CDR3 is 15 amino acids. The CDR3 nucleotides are TGTGCCAGCAGTTTCGGCGGGAGCGCCCAAGAGACCCAGTACTTC. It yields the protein CASSFGGSAQETQYF.

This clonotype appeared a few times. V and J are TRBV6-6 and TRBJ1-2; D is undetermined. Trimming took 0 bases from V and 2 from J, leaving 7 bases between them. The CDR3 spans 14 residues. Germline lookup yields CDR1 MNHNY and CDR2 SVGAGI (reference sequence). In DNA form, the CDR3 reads TGTGCCAGCAGTTACTCTAAAGGAAACTATGGCTACACCTTC. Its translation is CASSYSKGNYGYTF.

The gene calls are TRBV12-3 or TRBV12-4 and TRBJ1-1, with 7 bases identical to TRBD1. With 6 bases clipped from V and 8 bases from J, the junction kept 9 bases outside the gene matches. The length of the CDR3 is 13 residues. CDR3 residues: CASSFDRVREAFF. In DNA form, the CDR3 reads TGTGCCAGCAGCTTCGACAGGGTCCGAGAAGCTTTCTTT.

The CDR3 reads CASSQRDTTWGYGYTF. The CDR3 DNA sequence: TGCGCCAGCAGCCAACGGGACACTACGTGGGGCTATGGCTACACCTTC. This chain links TRBV4-1 with TRBJ1-2; perhaps TRBD1 as D (6 bases). V was clipped by 2 bases and J by 4 bases, with 17 bases between them. There are 16 residues in the CDR3. Germline V gene sequence: CDR1 MGHRA, CDR2 YSYEKL.

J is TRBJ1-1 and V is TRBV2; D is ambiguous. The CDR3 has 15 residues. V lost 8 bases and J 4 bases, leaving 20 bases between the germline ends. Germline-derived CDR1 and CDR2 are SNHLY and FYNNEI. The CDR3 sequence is CASSREGAVSTEAFF. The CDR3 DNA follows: TGTGCCAGCTCGAGGGAGGGTGCAGTCAGCACTGAAGCTTTCTTT.

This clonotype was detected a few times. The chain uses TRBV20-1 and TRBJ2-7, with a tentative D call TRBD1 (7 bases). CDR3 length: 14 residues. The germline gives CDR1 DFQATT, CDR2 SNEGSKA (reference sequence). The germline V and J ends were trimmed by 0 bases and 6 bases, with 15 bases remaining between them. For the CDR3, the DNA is TGCAGTGCTAGAGATGGGAACAGGGGAGGCGAGCAGTACTTC. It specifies CSARDGNRGGEQYF.

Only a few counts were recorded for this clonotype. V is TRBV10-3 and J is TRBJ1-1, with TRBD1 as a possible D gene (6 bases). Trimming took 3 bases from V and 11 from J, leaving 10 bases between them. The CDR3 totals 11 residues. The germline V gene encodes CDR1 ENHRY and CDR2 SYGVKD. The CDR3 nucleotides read TGTGCCATCAGTGATTTTAGGGGGGCTTTCTTT. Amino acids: CAISDFRGAFF.